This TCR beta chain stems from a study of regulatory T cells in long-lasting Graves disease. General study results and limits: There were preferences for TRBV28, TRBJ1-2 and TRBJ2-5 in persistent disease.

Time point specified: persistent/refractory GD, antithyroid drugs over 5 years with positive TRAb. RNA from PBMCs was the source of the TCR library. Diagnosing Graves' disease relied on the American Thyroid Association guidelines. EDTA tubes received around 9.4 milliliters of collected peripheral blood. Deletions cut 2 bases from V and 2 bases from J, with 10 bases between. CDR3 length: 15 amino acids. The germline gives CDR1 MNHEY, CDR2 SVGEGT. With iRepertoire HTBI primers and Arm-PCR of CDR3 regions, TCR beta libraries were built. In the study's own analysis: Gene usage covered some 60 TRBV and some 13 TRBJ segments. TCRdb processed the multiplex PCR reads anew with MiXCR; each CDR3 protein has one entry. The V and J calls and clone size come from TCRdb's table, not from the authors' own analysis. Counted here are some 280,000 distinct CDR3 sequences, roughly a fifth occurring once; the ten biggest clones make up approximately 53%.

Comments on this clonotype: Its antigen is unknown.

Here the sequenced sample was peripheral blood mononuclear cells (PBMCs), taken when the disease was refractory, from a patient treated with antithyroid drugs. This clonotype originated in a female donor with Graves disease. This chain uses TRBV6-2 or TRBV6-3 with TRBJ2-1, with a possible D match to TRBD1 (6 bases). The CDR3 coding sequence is TGTGCCAGCAGTTACGAGCCAGGGGCCTACAATGAGCAGTTCTTC. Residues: CASSYEPGAYNEQFF.